Listed below are T cell receptor beta chains from one sample, sequenced in a study of CD8+CD57+ T cells in acquired aplastic anemia. Each CDR3 protein gets one entry after TCRdb re-called the reads with MiXCR. Of 150,000 to 200,000 distinct CDR3 sequences listed, approximately 49% were seen once; the top ten hold roughly 3%. Sequenced: sorted CD4+, CD8+, or CD8+CD57+ T cells (not recorded which) from PBMCs. All receptors come from a human donor in good health. Both conserved end residues are trimmed from each CDR3. Fields, in order: J gene, clone size, V gene, D gene, CDR3 protein. D genes are given only for firm matches. Clone size is stated in some rows and not others, as once, few, many or a class when expanded.

>TRBJ2-7|.|TRBV9|.
ASSADGYEQY
>TRBJ2-7|.|TRBV20-1|.
SAIPGGREQY
>TRBJ2-3|.|TRBV20-1|.
SAQLGVTTDTQY
>TRBJ1-1|.|TRBV2|.
ASIQGNTEAF
>TRBJ1-6|.|TRBV2|.
ASSQGWISGSPLH
>TRBJ2-1|.|TRBV11-2|.
ASSSRGVGNEQF
>TRBJ2-1|.|TRBV11-1|TRBD2
ASSLWGLARGRSYNEQF
>TRBJ2-3|.|TRBV24-1|TRBD2
ATRAALAGASDTQY
>TRBJ2-6|few|TRBV7-3|TRBD1
ASSPGQGKIGANVLT
>TRBJ2-2|.|TRBV11-2|.
ASSLKWATNTGELF
>TRBJ1-1|many|TRBV19|.
ASSIGYRSMNTEAF